Following are 21 T cell receptor beta chains from one sample sequenced in a study of CD8 T cells in ankylosing spondylitis. Study observations and caveats: Roughly eight highly homologous variants made up a TCR beta motif, and this motif appeared characteristic of ankylosing spondylitis blood.

Antigens for these TCRs are unknown. From the 5' RACE reads, TCRdb called clonotypes with MiXCR, one entry per CDR3 protein. The table shows about 390,000 distinct CDR3 sequences, with 20% to 25% occurring only once. Sequencing used blood, either unsorted or a sorted T cell fraction (not recorded which). The origin of the receptors is a male donor with ankylosing spondylitis.

The chain uses TRBV5-1 and TRBJ2-6; 13 positions match TRBD2. Germline V CDR1 and CDR2: SGHRS, YFSETQ. The CDR3 runs 18 residues. Trimming cost V 2 bases and J 1 base; bases outside gene matches: 3. The CDR3 spells CASSLRTSGRSGANVLTF. The CDR3 bases are TGCGCCAGCAGCTTAAGGACTAGCGGGAGATCTGGGGCCAACGTCCTGACTTTC.

There are a few counts of this clonotype. The J gene is TRBJ1-5, the V gene TRBV4-3; 8 bases are a match to TRBD1. V was pared by 3 bases and J by 1 base, with 2 bases of the junction left unmatched. The CDR3 is made up of 15 amino acids. Per germline, CDR1 LGHNA and CDR2 YSLEER. CDR3 amino acids: CASSQDRESNQPQHF. DNA for the CDR3: TGCGCCAGCAGCCAGGACAGGGAAAGCAATCAGCCCCAGCATTTT.

V gene TRBV29-1 combines with J gene TRBJ1-5; maybe TRBD1 (6 bases). This CDR3 has 13 residues. Germline CDR1 SQVTM, CDR2 ANQGSEA. V gave up 6 bases and J gave up 2 bases, with 11 bases separating them. In DNA form, the CDR3 reads TGCAGCGTAGGGGGAAGGGGCAATCAGCCCCAGCATTTT. Translation: CSVGGRGNQPQHF.

In its sample, this clonotype was seen many times. J is TRBJ2-5 and V is TRBV25-1; 13 nucleotides align to TRBD2. CDR1 MGHDK and CDR2 SYGVNS come from the germline V gene. This CDR3 is built from 18 residues. V trimming: 3 bases; J trimming: 1 base; junction bases outside the gene matches: 8. In DNA, the CDR3 is TGTGCCAGCAGTGATACTAGCGGGAGGGCCGGGAGCCAAGAGACCCAGTACTTC. Its protein product is CASSDTSGRAGSQETQYF.

CDR3 sequence (DNA): TGTGCCAGCAGCGGACTAGCGGGAGGGCCGGGGAATGAGCAGTTCTTC. Encoded protein: CASSGLAGGPGNEQFF. The chain links TRBV9 to TRBJ2-1; 14 bases align to TRBD2. The J segment lost 7 bases and the V segment lost 3 bases, leaving 6 bases of the junction unmatched. CDR3 size: 16 residues. Per germline, CDR1 SGDLS and CDR2 YYNGEE.

CDR3 coding DNA: TGTGCCAGCAGTCGAGGCGGGAGCGGTCAGCCCCAGCATTTT. Translation gives CASSRGGSGQPQHF. The chain couples TRBV3-1 to TRBJ1-5, with D hard to call. V dropped 6 bases and J dropped 6 bases, with 15 bases sitting between them. Germline CDR1 reads LGHDT; CDR2 reads YNNKEL (reference sequence). The CDR3 extends over 14 amino acids.

This rearrangement joins TRBV6-2 or TRBV6-3 to TRBJ2-5, with TRBD1 matching over 7 bases. CDR1 and CDR2 (germline): MNHEY, SVGEGT. Unmatched junction bases numbered 11, after V lost 5 bases and J lost 5 bases. This CDR3 has 15 amino acids. CDR3 loop: CASSPLQGSRETQYF. The CDR3 nucleotides read TGTGCCAGCAGTCCTTTACAGGGGTCTCGGGAGACCCAGTACTTC.

At least ten counts were recorded for this clonotype. The chain's CDR3 is CASSLRGSYEQYF. The CDR3 DNA sequence: TGTGCCAGCAGCTTAAGAGGATCCTACGAGCAGTACTTC. The rearrangement joins TRBV7-2 to TRBJ2-7; D is uncertain. V shed 2 bases and J shed 1 base, with 6 bases lying between them. Looked up from germline, CDR1 is SGHTA and CDR2 is FQGNSA. The CDR3 has 13 residues.

This clonotype was detected once. Here the CDR3 DNA reads TGTGCCAGCACTACGGGCCGGGACGACGGTATGTGGCAGTACTTC. As protein: CASTTGRDDGMWQYF. The chain recombines TRBV28 with TRBJ2-7; D tentatively fits TRBD1 or TRBD2 (5 bases each). The CDR3 is 15 amino acids. Germline CDR1 is MDHEN and CDR2 is SYDVKM. The V gene lost 7 bases and the J gene lost 9 bases, with 25 bases spanning the gap. The whole variable domain, filled in from reference TRBV28 and TRBJ2-7, reads DVKVTQSSRYLVKRTGEKVFLECVQDMDHENMFWYRQDPGLGLRLIYFSYDVKMKEKGDIPEGYSVSREKKERFSLILESASTNQTSMYLCASTTGRDDGMWQYFGPGTRLTVT.

This clonotype was counted between two and nine times. This chain uses TRBV4-1 with TRBJ2-1; D perhaps matches TRBD1 (5 bases). Trimming removed 4 bases at V and 7 bases at J, with 14 bases between. The V gene's germline CDR1 is MGHRA and CDR2 YSYEKL. CDR3 length equals 14 residues. Written as DNA, the CDR3 is TGCGCCAGCAGCCTATCCGCCAGGGTTAATGAGCAGTTCTTC. This codes for CASSLSARVNEQFF.

The chain is built from TRBV18 and TRBJ1-5, with D possibly TRBD1 on 5 matching bases. CDR3 size: 16 residues. CDR1 KGHSH and CDR2 LQKENI come from the germline V gene. V shed 2 bases and J shed 2 bases, with 13 bases lying between them. The CDR3 region has the DNA TGTGCCAGCTCACCAGGAGGGGCTAGGGGCAATCAGCCCCAGCATTTT. It translates to CASSPGGARGNQPQHF.

The chain recombines TRBV7-2 with TRBJ2-2; the match to TRBD1 covers 9 bases. Germline V gene data show CDR1 as SGHTA and CDR2 as FQGNSA. Germline trimming cut 1 base from V and 5 bases from J; bases unmatched to any gene: 2. The CDR3 contains 15 residues. CDR3 amino acids: CASSLGTGVTGELFF. CDR3 nucleotide sequence: TGTGCCAGCAGCTTAGGGACAGGGGTTACCGGGGAGCTGTTTTTT. The whole variable domain, remainder taken from reference TRBV7-2 and TRBJ2-2, is GAGVSQSPSNKVTEKGKDVELRCDPISGHTALYWYRQSLGQGLEFLIYFQGNSAPDKSGLPSDRFSAERTGGSVSTLTIQRTQQEDSAVYLCASSLGTGVTGELFFGEGSRLTVL.

This clonotype has only a few counts. CDR3 in DNA: TGCAGCGTCCCCCAGGGACGGCCGGGTCGGAGCTCCTACGAGCAGTACTTC. Translation: CSVPQGRPGRSSYEQYF. The J gene is TRBJ2-7, the V gene TRBV29-1; D is perhaps TRBD1 or TRBD2 (5 bases each). Germline CDR1 SQVTM, CDR2 ANQGSEA. The length of the CDR3 is 17 residues. The V gene lost 6 bases and the J gene lost 0 bases, with 24 bases spanning the gap.

In its sample, this clonotype was seen a few times. The rearrangement uses TRBV5-1 and TRBJ1-2; 7 bases agree with TRBD1. Germline lookup yields CDR1 SGHRS and CDR2 YFSETQ. The length of the CDR3 is 16 residues. J gave up 8 bases and V 4 bases, and 17 bases lay outside the gene matches. The CDR3 loop is CASSRTGALGPEGYTF. CDR3 DNA: TGCGCCAGCAGCCGAACAGGGGCCCTCGGTCCGGAAGGCTACACCTTC.

This clonotype appeared many times. V usage is TRBV5-1 and J usage is TRBJ2-1; D gene uncertain. Trimming stripped 0 bases from V and 0 bases from J, with 7 bases between. Per the germline V gene, CDR1 is SGHRS and CDR2 is YFSETQ. This CDR3 spans 15 amino acids. CDR3 bases: TGCGCCAGCAGCTTGGTTGGTGTCTCCTACAATGAGCAGTTCTTC. Translating gives CASSLVGVSYNEQFF.

V and J are TRBV29-1 and TRBJ1-6, with 9 bases identical to TRBD1. The CDR3 covers 13 residues. CDR1 is SQVTM and CDR2 is ANQGSEA in the germline V gene. V was clipped by 7 bases and J by 5 bases; unmatched bases: 3. The CDR3 DNA sequence: TGCAGCGCGTGGACAGGGGATAATTCACCCCTCCACTTT. Translation: CSAWTGDNSPLHF.

The sample holds a few counts of this clonotype. This rearrangement joins TRBV7-3 to TRBJ2-3; 12 bases map to TRBD2. Per germline, CDR1 SGHTA and CDR2 FQGTGA. The CDR3 contains 15 residues. V lost 6 bases and J lost 5; bases outside the gene matches: 6. Written as DNA, the CDR3 is TGTGCCAGCAGTCCCGGACTAGCGGGAAAAGATACGCAGTATTTT. Residues: CASSPGLAGKDTQYF.

This clonotype occurred many times. The chain combines TRBV20-1 with TRBJ2-7; 7 bases are a match to TRBD2. Per the germline V gene, CDR1 is DFQATT and CDR2 is SNEGSKA (reference sequence). J gave up 2 bases and V 2 bases, and 12 bases lay outside the gene matches. The CDR3 contains 16 residues. This CDR3 is CSARHYSAGDPYEQYF. CDR3 in DNA: TGCAGTGCTAGACATTATTCGGCGGGAGACCCCTACGAGCAGTACTTC.

This clonotype was counted many times. The J gene is TRBJ2-3, the V gene TRBV5-1, with 7 bases identical to TRBD2. The CDR3 is 15 residues long. Per the germline V gene, CDR1 is SGHRS and CDR2 is YFSETQ. Germline trimming cut 0 bases from V and 3 bases from J; bases unmatched to any gene: 4. Here the CDR3 reads CASSLVAGVTDTQYF. The CDR3 coding sequence is TGCGCCAGCAGCTTGGTGGCGGGAGTGACAGATACGCAGTATTTT.

V gene TRBV25-1 combines with J gene TRBJ1-6; 9 nucleotides line up with TRBD1. Germline V gene data show CDR1 as MGHDK and CDR2 as SYGVNS. Germline trimming cut 6 bases from V and 9 bases from J; bases unmatched to any gene: 3. CDR3 length equals 13 residues. DNA of the CDR3: TGTGCCAGCAGCGGACAGGGGAGTTCACCCCTCCACTTT. Its protein product is CASSGQGSSPLHF.

In the case of this clonotype: The junction shows a germline mismatch at one end, possibly a read error. V usage is TRBV20-1 and J usage is TRBJ2-7; D remains ambiguous. CDR3 length equals 11 residues. Germline values: CDR1 DFQATT, CDR2 SNEGSKA (reference sequence). In DNA, the CDR3 is TGCAGTGCGAGAGGACCCAGGGAGCAGTACTTC. Residues: CSARGPREQYF.